This T cell receptor (beta chain) stems from a study of shared clonotypes between healthy human individuals. About the research overall: Donors were a couple of women and a few men aged 18 to 49.

CD45RO negativity and positive selection for CCR7 defined naive CD8 cells, a population that excluded terminally differentiated effector memory CD45RA+ cells. V lost 0 bases and J lost 4, with 11 bases in between. CDR1 is MNHEY, CDR2 SVGAGI, per germline. The CDR3 length is 15 residues. Produced via immunoSEQ multiplex PCR; TCRdb's table is partial and in-frame only. The table has around 600,000 clones, roughly 98% seen once. The rearrangement uses TRBV6-5 and TRBJ2-3; tentatively, D is TRBD1 or TRBD2 (6 bases each). The sequence derives from a young man in good health. Sequenced material: naive CD8+ T cells sorted from blood. The CDR3: CASSYSSGEADTQYF. In nucleotides, the CDR3 is TGTGCCAGCAGTTACTCGTCAGGGGAGGCAGATACGCAGTATTTT.